This T cell receptor (beta chain) was retrieved from a study of neurological immune-mediated disorders. TCRdb recomputed calls from the 5' RACE reads with MiXCR, one row per CDR3 protein. The table shows tens of thousands of distinct CDR3 sequences, with roughly 3.5% occurring only once. This CDR3 region has 15 residues. V was clipped by 6 bases and J by 2 bases; unmatched bases: 4. Germline loops: CDR1 DFQATT, CDR2 SNEGSKA (reference sequence). This clonotype was counted many times. The source is a woman aged 50 to 60 with multiple sclerosis. The chain is built from TRBV20-1 and TRBJ2-3, with TRBD2 matching over 14 bases. The specimen was PBMCs. The CDR3, as DNA: TGCAGTGCCAAGGGACTAGCGGGGGCCACAGATACGCAGTATTTT. Encoded protein: CSAKGLAGATDTQYF.